Sequencing of this TCR beta chain was carried out in a study of OX40 agonist ivuxolimab in advanced cancers. Study summary: Ivuxolimab is a fully human IgG2 antibody that activates OX40 (CD134). Antecedent anti-PD-1, anti-PD-L1 or anti-CTLA-4 therapy was permissible, with 30% to 50% having received some.

Assay used: immunoSEQ multiplex PCR; TCRdb lists only in-frame clones, some missing. The table shows 61,000 or so clones, with roughly 87% occurring only once. Germline V gene sequence: CDR1 MNHEY, CDR2 SMNVEV (reference sequence). This CDR3 is built from 17 residues. V lost 0 bases and J 0 bases, leaving 14 bases between the germline ends. Patients were excluded for autoimmune disease history or systemic immunosuppression. The V gene is TRBV27, the J gene TRBJ2-5; unclear D gene. The source is an adult with an advanced solid tumor such as melanoma, head and neck, liver or kidney cancer. Material: CD4+ or CD8+ T cells sorted from blood, obtained in a trial of the OX40 agonist ivuxolimab. Here the CDR3 reads CASSLSRPTQYQETQYF. DNA of the CDR3: TGTGCCAGCAGTTTATCGAGGCCAACCCAGTACCAAGAGACCCAGTACTTC.